Sequencing of this TCR beta chain was carried out in a study of monozygotic twins with inflammatory bowel disease (dated by TCRdb to the late 2010s). Background on the whole study: The complete study included roughly 30 monozygotic twin pairs: 19 IBD-discordant Danish pairs and nine German pairs, of which four were IBD-concordant and five were IBD-discordant. Within discordant pairs, disease-associated traits were sought mainly by comparing IBD patients with their genetically identical healthy co-twins. Each individual had, on average, about 151 000 unique TCRalpha sequences and 181 000 unique TCRbeta sequences available for analysis.

From each donor, a roughly 2.5 ml peripheral blood sample was collected into PAXgene tubes and stored at -80 degrees C. Without any T cell sorting, total RNA was extracted from whole blood using the PAXgene blood miRNA kit on an automated QIAcube. Deep TCRalpha and TCRbeta repertoire profiling with unique molecular barcoding was performed on peripheral blood of monozygotic twin pairs concordant or discordant for inflammatory bowel disease. Smoking habits were recorded for all twin pairs, with individuals classified as current, former or never smokers. The germline V gene encodes CDR1 MNHEY and CDR2 SVGAGI. The CDR3 goes from the cysteine to the phenylalanine over 13 residues. The entry carries no DNA sequence. In the case of this clonotype: Its antigen has not been determined.

Study-level results and caveats: No single strong signal or clonotype linked to IBD turned up in the results, so the idea that one exists was not supported. A decrease in TCRbeta repertoire diversity, as measured by inverse Simpson index, was observed in IBD patients compared with their healthy co-twins. Fewer clonotypes were shared with other individuals by IBD patients than by healthy twins, most markedly in patients showing signs of disease activity. Distinction between different T cell subtypes could not be achieved in the analysis. Differing immunosuppressive treatments among patients may have added background noise and inter-individual variability to the repertoires. Repertoire similarity did not differ between concordant and discordant twins, possibly due to limited statistical power.

Libraries were made using 5' RACE. The input for every TCR library was around 4,000 ng of total RNA. For each sample, cDNA synthesis with SMARTScribe reverse transcriptase was split into eight separate reactions. During cDNA synthesis, template switching was used to introduce unique molecular identifiers that contained a 6-nucleotide sample barcode. TCRalpha and TCRbeta cDNA was amplified by two nested PCRs of roughly 15 and 9 cycles, with bead purification after each PCR. Before amplification, cDNA was treated with uracil DNA-glycosylase and purified using the QIAquick PCR purification kit. In the second PCR, Illumina TruSeq-compatible adapters and sample-specific barcodes were added. Library quality and concentration were assessed using TapeStation and Qubit, and 4.5 to 6.5 ng of each library was pooled. Sequencing of the pooled libraries was done on an Illumina HiSeq2500 single-index Rapid Run using custom sequencing primers and 2 x 100 bp reads. Concerning the study's data processing: PCR and sequencing errors were corrected by UMI-based consensus assembly using MiGEC version 1.2.6. V(D)J alignment, clonotype assembly and CDR3 extraction were performed with MiXCR version 2.1.1. To normalise gene usage, clonotype sharing and MAIT/NKT TCR abundance, the analysis used the top 1000, 10 000 and 20 000 clonotypes per sample. After downsampling to 27 000 UMIs, diversity was calculated as the inverse Simpson index using the vegan R package. Paired Mann-Whitney U tests on discordant twin pairs were used, with Benjamini-Hochberg multiple-testing correction. TCRdb reprocessed the reads into one record per CDR3 protein sequence, lacking DNA. TCRdb, rather than the study authors, made the V and J calls. Per the sample table, the count is 300,000 to 400,000 distinct CDR3 sequences. Jointly, the top ten make up around 2% of the sample.

The sample was blood. The rearranged segments are TRBV6-5 and TRBJ2-4. The source of this sequence is a human donor with ulcerative colitis or Crohn's disease, or a healthy co-twin of an affected twin (not recorded which). This receptor has the CDR3 CASSYRSENIQYF.